This T cell receptor beta chain was retrieved from a study of OX40 agonist ivuxolimab in advanced cancers. Overall study context: Patients were dosed intravenously with ivuxolimab at 0.01 to 10 mg/kg every 2 weeks. The dose-escalation cohort had hepatocellular carcinoma, melanoma, renal cell or head and neck cancer. General study points: At 0.1 to 3.0 mg/kg and by week 6, clonal expansion occurred in CD4+ and CD8+ blood T cells. Among T cells, CD8+ cells averaged more expanded clones than CD4+ cells.

Repertoires were generated with immunoSEQ multiplex PCR, while TCRdb's copy carries only in-frame clones and drops some. The sample holds tens of thousands of clones, 75% to 90% seen once. This CDR3 region has 12 residues. V was pared by 5 bases and J by 0 bases, with 4 bases between. The V gene's germline CDR1 is KGHSY and CDR2 FQNENV. Note on this clone: What it binds is not known.

Material: CD4+ or CD8+ T cells sorted from blood, obtained in a trial of the OX40 agonist ivuxolimab. The rearrangement links TRBV16 to TRBJ2-5, with D uncertain. The origin of this receptor is an adult with an advanced solid tumor such as melanoma, head and neck, liver or kidney cancer. The CDR3 here is CASSWNQETQYF. The DNA for the CDR3 is TGTGCCAGCAGCTGGAACCAAGAGACCCAGTACTTC.